Following are 13 T cell receptor beta chains from one sample sequenced in a study of shared clonotypes between healthy human individuals. TCRdb's copy holds only in-frame clones and misses some; the assay was immunoSEQ multiplex PCR. This sample has under 1,100,000 clones, with more than 75% found just once. Source material: memory CD4+ T cells from PBMCs. The subset here: CD45RA-negative fraction. Receptors were obtained from a man aged 18 to 29 in good health. Some clones in this sample may be carry-over from other donors' samples.

In DNA, the CDR3 is TGCGCCAGCAGCAAATTAGCGGGAGTGGATGAGCAGTTCTTC. This gives the protein CASSKLAGVDEQFF. This chain links TRBV5-1 with TRBJ2-1; 9 positions agree with TRBD2. Trimming removed 4 bases from V and 8 bases from J; junction bases left unmatched: 7. The CDR3 length is 14 residues. CDR1 is SGHRS, CDR2 YFSETQ, per germline. The whole variable domain, filled in from reference TRBV5-1 and TRBJ2-1, reads KAGVTQTPRYLIKTRGQQVTLSCSPISGHRSVSWYQQTPGQGLQFLFEYFSETQRNKGNFPGRFSGRQFSNSRSEMNVSTLELGDSALYLCASSKLAGVDEQFFGPGTRLTVL.

This chain connects TRBV5-1 to TRBJ2-1, with 12 bases that match TRBD2. Germline lookup yields CDR1 SGHRS and CDR2 YFSETQ. V shed 4 bases and J 9 bases; nucleotides not matched to a gene: 8. The CDR3 is 15 residues long. CDR3 sequence (DNA): TGCGCCAGCAGCCAAAGACTAGCGGGAGCTGTTGAGCAGTTCTTC. This translates into CASSQRLAGAVEQFF.

CDR3 protein: CASSYQDGYEQYF. CDR3 DNA: TGTGCCAGCAGTTACCAGGACGGCTACGAGCAGTACTTC. The gene calls are TRBV6-5 and TRBJ2-7; D is uncertain. The CDR3 loop spans 13 amino acids. The germline V and J ends were trimmed by 2 bases and 3 bases, with 8 bases remaining between them. The V gene's germline CDR1 is MNHEY and CDR2 SVGAGI.

The chain joins TRBV15 to TRBJ1-3, with D unresolved. CDR3 length: 15 residues. V lost 0 bases, J lost 0 bases, and 6 bases lay in between. Per the germline V gene, CDR1 is LNHNV and CDR2 is YYDKDF (reference sequence). As DNA, the CDR3 is TGTGCCACCAGCAGAGACAGTTCCTCTGGAAACACCATATATTTT. It translates to CATSRDSSSGNTIYF.

V and J are TRBV5-1 and TRBJ2-5; D is perhaps TRBD2 (6 bases). The CDR3 totals 13 residues. Germline CDR1 and CDR2: SGHRS and YFSETQ. Trimming stripped 4 bases from V and 7 bases from J, with 14 bases between. CDR3 coding DNA: TGCGCCAGCAGCACCGGGACTTCCCTGACCCAGTACTTC. Translation: CASSTGTSLTQYF.

The chain employs TRBV29-1 and TRBJ2-3; D ambiguous. V dropped 3 bases and J dropped 2 bases, with 15 bases sitting between them. The CDR3 runs to 15 residues. CDR1 and CDR2 from the germline V gene are SQVTM and ANQGSEA. The CDR3 here is CSVEHYISPTDTQYF. The CDR3 bases are TGCAGCGTTGAGCATTACATTTCACCCACAGATACGCAGTATTTT.

This CDR3 reads CASGAWANEKLFF. The CDR3 DNA is TGTGCCAGCGGGGCGTGGGCTAATGAAAAACTGTTTTTT. The chain couples TRBV6-6 to TRBJ1-4, with D tentatively TRBD1 (5 bases). Germline V gives CDR1 MNHNY, CDR2 SVGAGI (reference sequence). V gave up 8 bases and J gave up 3 bases, with 10 bases separating them. This CDR3 region has 13 residues.

This chain connects TRBV7-9 to TRBJ2-6; tentative D call: TRBD2 (5 bases). The CDR3 loop spans 15 amino acids. Germline lookup yields CDR1 SEHNR and CDR2 FQNEAQ (reference sequence). With 5 bases removed from V and 0 bases from J, the gap between germline ends came to 8 bases. The CDR3 bases are TGTGCCAGCAGCCTCGACTACTCTGGGGCCAACGTCCTGACTTTC. The encoded protein is CASSLDYSGANVLTF.

The chain links TRBV10-1 to TRBJ2-5, with 9 bases aligning to TRBD1. The J segment lost 0 bases and the V segment lost 6 bases, leaving 8 bases of the junction unmatched. The CDR3 runs to 16 residues. Germline CDR1 is WNHNN and CDR2 is SYGVQD (reference sequence). The CDR3 is CASRPSGTGNQETQYF. The CDR3 DNA reads as TGCGCCAGCAGACCATCCGGGACAGGGAACCAAGAGACCCAGTACTTC.

On this clone itself: Since a much larger clone is just one base distant, this may be a read error. Other DNA variants within this sample encode the same CDR3. This chain connects TRBV6-5 to TRBJ1-2; 8 bases are a match to TRBD1. Per germline, CDR1 MNHEY and CDR2 SVGAGI. The CDR3 is 16 residues long. CDR3 region: CASSYSIGGTGYGYTF. The CDR3, as DNA: TGCGCCAGCAGTTACTCAATCGGCGGGACAGGCTATGGCTACACCTTC.

On this clone: Other DNA sequences in the sample encode the same CDR3. The genes are TRBV19 and TRBJ2-3; the D gene is possibly TRBD2 (6 bases). Trimming shortened V by 4 bases and J by 5 bases, and 7 bases separated the two germline ends. Germline V lookup: CDR1 LNHDA, CDR2 SQIVND (reference sequence). The CDR3 is made up of 12 amino acids. The CDR3 sequence is CASSRRGDTQYF. Written as DNA, the CDR3 is TGTGCCAGTAGTAGGAGGGGAGATACGCAGTATTTT.

CDR3 residues: CASRGVGELFF. In DNA, the CDR3 is TGTGCCAGCAGAGGGGTCGGGGAGCTGTTTTTT. The chain is built from TRBV11-3 and TRBJ2-2; tentatively, D is TRBD1 (5 bases). CDR1 and CDR2 (germline): SGHNT, YENEEA. Between the trimmed V and J ends, which lost 6 bases and 7 bases, there was a span of 6 bases. This CDR3 spans 11 amino acids.

This CDR3 reads CASSLGVGYGEQFF. As DNA, the CDR3 is TGTGCCAGCAGTCTAGGGGTGGGGTACGGTGAGCAGTTCTTC. This chain joins TRBV7-2 and TRBJ2-1, with D maybe TRBD1 (5 bases). This CDR3 comprises 14 residues. Trimming took 6 bases from V and 9 from J, leaving 18 bases between them. Germline CDR1 reads SGHTA; CDR2 reads FQGNSA. Full variable domain (rest looked up from reference TRBV7-2 and TRBJ2-1): GAGVSQSPSNKVTEKGKDVELRCDPISGHTALYWYRQSLGQGLEFLIYFQGNSAPDKSGLPSDRFSAERTGGSVSTLTIQRTQQEDSAVYLCASSLGVGYGEQFFGPGTRLTVL.